This T cell receptor beta chain was recovered during a study of cytomegalovirus exposure and HLA in healthy donors. Study background: Per a later analysis, the roughly 670 first-cohort and approximately 120 validation repertoires shared one platform.

General study findings and limits: Researchers counted about 150 TCR beta chains as cytomegalovirus-associated. The dataset shows that most TCR sequences were rare, while some public TCRs occurred in many donors.

Trimming removed 3 bases at V and 11 bases at J, with 16 bases between. The CDR3 extends over 13 amino acids. Germline lookup yields CDR1 LNHDA and CDR2 SQIVND (reference sequence). Separation from the roughly 690-subject first cohort characterized the roughly 120-subject validation cohort, to which the donors belonged. For this clone: As yet, its antigen is unknown.

TCRdb's copy holds only in-frame clones and misses some; the assay was immunoSEQ multiplex PCR. The data contain about 65,000 clones, 90% to 95% of them singletons. The receptor's source is a man aged 18 to 30 in good health and CMV-seropositive. This rearrangement joins TRBV19 to TRBJ1-1; TRBD1 might be the D (6 bases). Sequenced input: PBMCs. CDR3 protein: CASSIQQQGPAFF. The CDR3 DNA is TGTGCCAGTAGTATCCAACAACAGGGCCCCGCTTTCTTT.